This T cell receptor beta chain was sequenced during a study of T cell responses to AZD1222 COVID-19 vaccine. Turning to the study itself: Investigators merged groups given second doses at roughly 4 or roughly 12 weeks. Study-level points and caveats: Close to half of spike-specific TCRs reportedly recognize unmutated variant regions. Following two doses of AZD1222, Spike-specific TCR breadth and depth rose.

The V end was cut by 2 bases, the J end by 0 bases, with 8 bases between. Germline loops: CDR1 MNHEY, CDR2 SVGAGI. This CDR3 has 15 amino acids. Points on this clone: Its antigen remains unknown.

Some clones are missing from TCRdb's copy, which holds only in-frame ones; the method was immunoSEQ multiplex PCR. The table lists about 160,000 clones, roughly nine tenths of them singletons, with about 6.9% in the top ten. The receptor was isolated from an adult in good health. Sequencing used peripheral blood, obtained on day 0 of AZD1222 vaccination. The gene calls are TRBV6-5 and TRBJ2-1; possibly TRBD1 for D (5 bases). As DNA, the CDR3 is TGTGCCAGCAGTTACGGGGCATCCTCCTACAATGAGCAGTTCTTC. This encodes CASSYGASSYNEQFF.